These 4 T cell receptor beta chains share one sample of origin, sequenced in a study of beta chain features in type 1 diabetes. Every bit of the isolated RNA underwent reverse transcription, so sequencing read expressed TCRB transcripts. Profiling relied on immunoSEQ multiplex PCR, and the TCRdb table lists in-frame clones only, not all of them. Of 900,000 or so clones in the sample, roughly 15% were seen once. The sample was naive CD4+ T cells from blood. Receptor source: a woman younger than 30 in good health.

The chain joins TRBV28 to TRBJ1-4, with D possibly TRBD1 on 6 matching bases. Looked up from germline, CDR1 is MDHEN and CDR2 is SYDVKM. V shed 3 bases and J shed 7 bases, with 12 bases lying between them. The CDR3 consists of 14 residues. CDR3 sequence reads: CASSLMGAGEKLFF. The CDR3 DNA reads as TGTGCCAGCAGTTTGATGGGGGCGGGTGAAAAACTGTTTTTT.

The chain recombines TRBV27 with TRBJ2-1; D gene unclear. V gave up 5 bases and J gave up 0 bases, with 11 bases separating them. The germline gives CDR1 MNHEY, CDR2 SMNVEV (reference sequence). The CDR3 loop spans 15 amino acids. The CDR3 loop is CASSLTQSSYNEQFF. CDR3 DNA sequence: TGTGCCAGCAGTCTGACACAAAGCTCCTACAATGAGCAGTTCTTC.

Only one count was recorded for this clone. Here the CDR3 reads CASSLTGGYLTGELFF. The CDR3, as DNA: TGTGCCAGCAGTTTAACGGGGGGCTATCTCACCGGGGAGCTGTTTTTT. The chain has TRBV28 and TRBJ2-2, with D possibly being TRBD2 (7 bases). Germline loops: CDR1 MDHEN, CDR2 SYDVKM. The V end was cut by 2 bases, the J end by 4 bases, with 14 bases between. This CDR3 has 16 amino acids. Using reference TRBV28 and TRBJ2-2 for the parts outside the CDR3, the full variable domain is DVKVTQSSRYLVKRTGEKVFLECVQDMDHENMFWYRQDPGLGLRLIYFSYDVKMKEKGDIPEGYSVSREKKERFSLILESASTNQTSMYLCASSLTGGYLTGELFFGEGSRLTVL.

CDR3 loop: CASSPDAWDTQYF. DNA for the CDR3: TGTGCCAGCAGCCCGGACGCCTGGGATACGCAGTATTTT. The V gene is TRBV7-3, the J gene TRBJ2-3, with D unclear. V lost 5 bases to trimming and J lost 6 bases, with 12 bases between them. The CDR3 contains 13 residues. Germline V gene data show CDR1 as SGHTA and CDR2 as FQGTGA.